The 31 T cell receptor beta chains given below trace back to one sample, sequenced in a study of post-analysis software for immune sequencing data. These receptors have no identified antigens. Unique molecular identifiers tagged the TCR beta cDNA libraries. TCRdb processed the PCR reads anew with MiXCR; each CDR3 protein has one entry. This sample has about half a million distinct CDR3 sequences, with under 40% found just once. The study's findings and limits: There were roughly 5 TRBV segments more frequent in patients than controls, and TRBV5-6, TRBV5-1 and TRBV20-1 were among them.

Sequencing was carried out using blood. The receptors here all came from a girl between 2 and 17 years old with multiple sclerosis.

The V gene is TRBV7-3, the J gene TRBJ1-1, with TRBD1 as a possible D gene (6 bases). Per the germline V gene, CDR1 is SGHTA and CDR2 is FQGTGA. V was clipped by 4 bases and J by 6 bases, with 12 bases between them. The CDR3 is 13 amino acids. Written as DNA, the CDR3 is TGTGCCAGCAGCTCCCAGGGGTTTGCTGAAGCTTTCTTT. This encodes CASSSQGFAEAFF.

This clonotype was recorded a few times. The chain joins TRBV20-1 to TRBJ2-1; D may be TRBD1 (5 bases). CDR3 length equals 14 residues. The germline V gene encodes CDR1 DFQATT and CDR2 SNEGSKA (reference sequence). The germline V and J ends were trimmed by 3 bases and 3 bases, with 12 bases remaining between them. The CDR3 spells CSARRQGGYNEQFF. For the CDR3, the DNA is TGCAGTGCTAGGAGGCAGGGTGGCTACAATGAGCAGTTCTTC.

This clonotype was seen at least ten times. The chain uses TRBV6-6 and TRBJ1-2, with D possibly being TRBD1 (6 bases). Germline values: CDR1 MNHNY, CDR2 SVGAGI (reference sequence). This CDR3 has 16 residues. V lost 0 bases and J 0 bases, leaving 11 bases between the germline ends. As DNA, the CDR3 is TGTGCCAGCAGTTACTCTACAGGGAGTACTAACTATGGCTACACCTTC. Protein sequence: CASSYSTGSTNYGYTF.

The J gene is TRBJ2-1, the V gene TRBV18; no firm D call. V was pared by 6 bases and J by 0 bases, with 15 bases between. The length of the CDR3 is 16 residues. Germline V gene sequence: CDR1 KGHSH, CDR2 LQKENI. CDR3 sequence: CASSHGRLSSYNEQFF. For the CDR3, the DNA is TGTGCCAGCTCTCACGGCAGGTTGAGCTCCTACAATGAGCAGTTCTTC. Full variable domain (missing parts from reference TRBV18 and TRBJ2-1): NAGVMQNPRHLVRRRGQEARLRCSPMKGHSHVYWYRQLPEEGLKFMVYLQKENIIDESGMPKERFSAEFPKEGPSILRIQQVVRGDSAAYFCASSHGRLSSYNEQFFGPGTRLTVL.

This clonotype was seen a handful of times. J is TRBJ2-5 and V is TRBV24-1, with 8 bases matching TRBD1. The end of the DNA fits TRBJ2-7 better, so the J call may be wrong. Per the germline V gene, CDR1 is KGHDR and CDR2 is SFDVKD. CDR3 length: 15 amino acids. This chain's CDR3 is CATSREAGGIHEQYF. In DNA, the CDR3 is TGTGCCACCAGTCGGGAAGCAGGGGGCATCCACGAGCAGTACTTC.

The chain is built from TRBV27 and TRBJ1-2; D ambiguous. The V gene's germline CDR1 is MNHEY and CDR2 SMNVEV (reference sequence). The CDR3 spans 15 residues. Trimming stripped 7 bases from V and 4 bases from J, with 19 bases between. For the CDR3, the DNA is TGTGCCAGCACTGCACTCGCAGGAGATTCCTATGGCTACACCTTC. Encoded protein: CASTALAGDSYGYTF.

The chain recombines TRBV5-1 with TRBJ2-1, with no clear D. CDR1 and CDR2 (germline): SGHRS, YFSETQ. The CDR3 is made up of 14 amino acids. V lost 5 bases and J 3 bases, leaving 12 bases between the germline ends. CDR3 region: CASSFDNSYNEQFF. Here the CDR3 DNA reads TGCGCCAGCAGTTTCGATAACAGCTACAATGAGCAGTTCTTC.

This clonotype was observed at least ten times. The rearrangement joins TRBV5-1 to TRBJ1-1; maybe TRBD1 (5 bases). Germline V gene data show CDR1 as SGHRS and CDR2 as YFSETQ. V lost 0 bases, J lost 0 bases, and 9 bases lay in between. CDR3 size: 15 residues. CDR3 sequence (DNA): TGCGCCAGCAGCTTGGATCCGGGGGTGAACACTGAAGCTTTCTTT. Translating gives CASSLDPGVNTEAFF.

The chain recombines TRBV4-1 with TRBJ2-7; no reliable D call. V lost 0 bases and J lost 4, with 10 bases in between. Germline values: CDR1 MGHRA, CDR2 YSYEKL. The CDR3 spans 14 residues. The CDR3: CASSQEVNSYEQYF. CDR3 sequence (DNA): TGCGCCAGCAGCCAAGAGGTCAACTCTTACGAGCAGTACTTC.

The chain combines TRBV12-3 or TRBV12-4 with TRBJ2-3, with D maybe TRBD1 (6 bases). V shed 4 bases and J shed 12 bases, with 8 bases lying between them. The CDR3 extends over 10 amino acids. The CDR3 protein is CASSYRDQYF. The DNA for the CDR3 is TGTGCCAGCAGTTACAGGGATCAGTATTTT.

J is TRBJ1-1 and V is TRBV9; 8 bases are shared with TRBD1. Germline trimming cut 4 bases from V and 1 base from J; bases unmatched to any gene: 3. This CDR3 is 14 amino acids long. CDR1 SGDLS and CDR2 YYNGEE come from the germline V gene. CDR3 in amino acids: CASSFGQGNTEAFF. CDR3 coding DNA: TGTGCCAGCAGCTTTGGACAGGGGAACACTGAAGCTTTCTTT. The full variable domain, rest sourced from reference TRBV9 and TRBJ1-1, is DSGVTQTPKHLITATGQRVTLRCSPRSGDLSVYWYQQSLDQGLQFLIQYYNGEERAKGNILERFSAQQFPDLHSELNLSSLELGDSALYFCASSFGQGNTEAFFGQGTRLTVV.

This clonotype was picked up a small number of times. This rearrangement joins TRBV6-1 to TRBJ2-1; D gene uncertain. The ends were cut back, 7 bases at V and 4 bases at J, with 5 bases in the middle. The CDR3 is 11 residues long. Germline V CDR1 and CDR2: MNHNS, SASEGT. As DNA, the CDR3 is TGTGCCAGCACCAGATACAATGAGCAGTTCTTC. Translation: CASTRYNEQFF.

This clonotype was seen just once. This CDR3 is CASSSSTGVYEQYF. The CDR3 bases are TGTGCCAGCAGCTCGTCGACAGGGGTCTACGAGCAGTACTTC. The chain recombines TRBV7-2 with TRBJ2-7; TRBD1 matches 8 bases. Looked up from germline, CDR1 is SGHTA and CDR2 is FQGNSA. Trimming took 4 bases from V and 3 from J; bases not matched to a gene: 5. The CDR3 has 14 amino acids.

This clonotype has only a few counts. J is TRBJ2-5 and V is TRBV5-1, with a weak D call TRBD1 (6 bases). The better agreement between TRBJ2-7 and the DNA end casts doubt on the J call. There are 15 residues in the CDR3. Looked up from germline, CDR1 is SGHRS and CDR2 is YFSETQ. CDR3 bases: TGCGCCAGCAGCTTGGTACAGGGAATCTCCTACGAGCAGTACTTC. This codes for CASSLVQGISYEQYF.

A few counts support this clonotype. CDR3 protein: CAISERDRGLETQYF. CDR3 bases: TGTGCCATCAGTGAGCGAGACAGGGGATTAGAGACCCAGTACTTC. The chain uses TRBV10-3 and TRBJ2-5; 8 bases map to TRBD1. With V trimmed by 2 bases and J by 4 bases, 6 bases remained unmatched. Germline V gene sequence: CDR1 ENHRY, CDR2 SYGVKD. There are 15 residues in the CDR3.

This chain joins TRBV7-8 and TRBJ1-2; 12 positions match TRBD1. Germline-derived CDR1 and CDR2 are SGHVS and FQNEAQ. CDR3 length equals 15 residues. V gave up 2 bases and J gave up 5 bases; unmatched junction bases: 3. Here the CDR3 reads CASSLRDRGLYGYTF. In DNA form, the CDR3 reads TGTGCCAGCAGCTTAAGGGACAGGGGGCTGTATGGCTACACCTTC.

The chain has TRBV4-2 and TRBJ2-6; 8 nucleotides match TRBD1. The CDR3 covers 15 residues. Trimming at V came to 4 bases and at J to 6 bases, leaving 5 bases not matched to a gene. CDR1 is LGHNA and CDR2 is YNFKEQ in the germline V gene. CDR3 region: CASSPRGLEANVLTF. CDR3 bases: TGTGCCAGCAGCCCCAGGGGGCTTGAGGCCAACGTCCTGACTTTC.

The rearrangement joins TRBV4-1 to TRBJ1-2, with TRBD1 as a possible D gene (6 bases). Looked up from germline, CDR1 is MGHRA and CDR2 is YSYEKL. The CDR3 is 19 amino acids. The germline V and J ends were trimmed by 0 bases and 1 base, with 21 bases remaining between them. CDR3 coding DNA: TGCGCCAGCAGCCAAGATATGGGGGGGCTTTATGACATTAACTATGGCTACACCTTC. Encoded protein: CASSQDMGGLYDINYGYTF.

This clonotype was counted only a few times. One junction end disagrees with the germline gene, perhaps due to a read error. V and J are TRBV20-1 and TRBJ2-1; 8 bases fit TRBD2. The CDR3 spans 13 residues. Per the germline V gene, CDR1 is DFQATT and CDR2 is SNEGSKA (reference sequence). In DNA form, the CDR3 reads TGCAGTGCCAGAGGAGCGGGGGACAATGAGCAGTTCTTC. It codes for CSARGAGDNEQFF.

This clonotype was found a few times. This chain connects TRBV7-2 to TRBJ2-3; perhaps TRBD1 as D (5 bases). Germline CDR1 and CDR2: SGHTA and FQGNSA. There are 15 residues in the CDR3. With 5 bases removed from V and 2 bases from J, the gap between germline ends came to 14 bases. CDR3 residues: CASSPRTRNTDTQYF. CDR3 DNA: TGTGCCAGCAGCCCCCGGACACGAAACACAGATACGCAGTATTTT.

This sequence joins TRBV5-1 and TRBJ2-7, with D hard to call. This CDR3 spans 13 amino acids. Germline lookup yields CDR1 SGHRS and CDR2 YFSETQ. The V gene lost 1 base and the J gene lost 2 bases, with 7 bases spanning the gap. CDR3 nucleotide sequence: TGCGCCAGCAGCTTGCCAGAAGCCTACGAGCAGTACTTC. Translating it yields CASSLPEAYEQYF.

The rearrangement joins TRBV3-1 to TRBJ2-1; the D gene is possibly TRBD1 (5 bases). The CDR3 extends over 15 amino acids. Trimming took off 1 base at V and 4 bases at J, with 11 bases between the two ends. The germline V gene has CDR1 LGHDT and CDR2 YNNKEL (reference sequence). CDR3 sequence (DNA): TGTGCCAGCAGCCAAGGGGGTGGGGCTTACAATGAGCAGTTCTTC. Translation gives CASSQGGGAYNEQFF.

The sample holds a few counts of this clonotype. The V and J genes are TRBV20-1 and TRBJ2-3, with 7 bases lining up with TRBD2. This CDR3 has 13 amino acids. Losses at the gene ends were 6 bases for V and 6 bases for J; bases not matched to a gene: 9. Germline CDR1 DFQATT, CDR2 SNEGSKA (reference sequence). CDR3 amino acids: CSAPGRELDTQYF. The CDR3, as DNA: TGCAGTGCCCCAGGGCGGGAGCTGGATACGCAGTATTTT.

This clonotype has a handful of counts. The rearrangement links TRBV15 to TRBJ2-5; TRBD1 is a possible D gene (5 bases). CDR1 and CDR2 (germline): LNHNV, YYDKDF (reference sequence). CDR3 length equals 13 residues. V lost 9 bases, J lost 5 bases, and 16 bases lay in between. CDR3 sequence reads: CATWQGVGETQYF. DNA of the CDR3: TGTGCCACATGGCAGGGCGTGGGGGAGACCCAGTACTTC.

The V and J genes are TRBV7-9 and TRBJ2-3, with 7 bases matching TRBD1. Looked up from germline, CDR1 is SEHNR and CDR2 is FQNEAQ (reference sequence). With 1 base clipped from V and 3 bases from J, the junction kept 7 bases outside the gene matches. CDR3 length equals 16 residues. The CDR3 nucleotides are TGTGCCAGCAGCTTAGGGACAGGCTTTACTACAGATACGCAGTATTTT. Translated: CASSLGTGFTTDTQYF.

The gene calls are TRBV29-1 and TRBJ2-7; D not certain. Trimming cost V 4 bases and J 0 bases, with 10 bases left between them. The germline CDR1 and CDR2 sequences are SQVTM and ANQGSEA. CDR3 size: 13 residues. CDR3 region: CSVVGQSSYEQYF. Here the CDR3 DNA reads TGCAGCGTTGTTGGTCAAAGCTCCTACGAGCAGTACTTC.

V gene TRBV20-1 combines with J gene TRBJ2-1; D possibly corresponds to TRBD2 (5 bases). V lost 5 bases, J lost 2 bases, and 16 bases lay in between. Germline loops: CDR1 DFQATT, CDR2 SNEGSKA (reference sequence). This CDR3 is 15 amino acids long. CDR3 DNA: TGCAGTGCTTCCCCCTCTAAGAGGGCCTACAATGAGCAGTTCTTC. This sequence encodes CSASPSKRAYNEQFF.

This clonotype was picked up a small number of times. The chain employs TRBV6-1 and TRBJ1-2, with a weak D call TRBD1 (6 bases). This CDR3 region has 15 residues. V lost 5 bases, J lost 8 bases, and 21 bases lay in between. Germline CDR1 MNHNS, CDR2 SASEGT. The CDR3 coding sequence is TGTGCCAGCAGTCAAAACGGGGGGCCCCTAGAAGGCTACACCTTC. Its translation: CASSQNGGPLEGYTF.

This clonotype was counted between two and nine times. J is TRBJ2-5 and V is TRBV7-3; D is perhaps TRBD2 (6 bases). Trimming removed 2 bases from V and 1 base from J, with 11 bases in between. Per germline, CDR1 SGHTA and CDR2 FQGTGA. The CDR3 sequence is 15 residues long. The CDR3: CASSLWGEVQETQYF. The CDR3, as DNA: TGTGCCAGCAGCTTATGGGGGGAGGTCCAAGAGACCCAGTACTTC. The variable domain in full, with the rest retrieved from reference TRBV7-3 and TRBJ2-5, is GAGVSQTPSNKVTEKGKYVELRCDPISGHTALYWYRQSLGQGPEFLIYFQGTGAADDSGLPNDRFFAVRPEGSVSTLKIQRTERGDSAVYLCASSLWGEVQETQYFGPGTRLLVL.

This clonotype was recorded a few times. The chain uses TRBV20-1 and TRBJ2-3; 7 bases fit TRBD1. Germline values: CDR1 DFQATT, CDR2 SNEGSKA (reference sequence). This CDR3 has 14 residues. The V segment lost 0 bases and the J segment 8 bases; nucleotides outside the gene matches: 8. CDR3 DNA sequence: TGCAGTGCTAGAGATCCGACAGGGACCGGTACGCAGTATTTT. Encoded protein: CSARDPTGTGTQYF.

Notes on this clonotype: A much larger clone lies one base from this, so it may be a read error. CDR3 loop: CASSLGVGVIKNIQYF. The CDR3 coding sequence is TGCGCCAGCAGCTTGGGTGTAGGGGTCATCAAAAACATTCAGTACTTC. The chain recombines TRBV5-1 with TRBJ2-4, with a tentative D call TRBD1 (5 bases). The CDR3 extends over 16 amino acids. Germline CDR1 and CDR2: SGHRS and YFSETQ. V lost 0 bases and J 3 bases, leaving 13 bases between the germline ends.